The clone carrying this T cell receptor (beta chain) has a count of ten or more. Its cognate antigen is unknown. The source of the sample is a study of blood T cells in healthy people across ages. Study-wide results and limits: In these data, TCR beta diversity tracked strongly with naive T cell percentage. Age advanced and TCR beta diversity per million T cells fell, roughly linearly.

The CDR3 length is 12 residues. V gave up 7 bases and J gave up 2 bases, with 9 bases separating them. From germline, CDR1 is MDHEN and CDR2 SYDVKM. Then a second PCR, running roughly 7 to 11 cycles, was carried out with a sample-barcoded 5' primer and a J-beta primer mix. TCRdb reanalysed the 5' RACE reads using MiXCR and keeps one entry per CDR3 protein. The table includes around 1.5 million distinct CDR3 sequences, about 35% detected once. Every sample had a minimum of 6.5 million PBMCs isolated. The receptor comes from a woman aged 25 to 39 in good health. Material: blood. This chain connects TRBV28 to TRBJ2-7; D gene unclear. The CDR3 nucleotides read TGTGCCAGCACCTGGTCTACCTACGAGCAGTACTTC. Translating it yields CASTWSTYEQYF.